The rows below give T cell receptor beta chains drawn from one sample of a study of blood T cell repertoires in COVID-19. Produced via immunoSEQ multiplex PCR; TCRdb's table is partial and in-frame only. The repertoire holds roughly 250,000 clones, with roughly 84% as singletons. Sequences were obtained from peripheral blood. These receptors originate from a woman aged 40 to 49 with active or convalescent COVID-19. Each CDR3 is given with its conserved first and last residue. The D gene is left open where the match is weak. The size of a clone is reported for some rows only, either as once, few or many, or as a class for expanded clones.

TRBJ1-1 | TRBV27 | . | . | TGTGCCACCTTTCGAAGGGGGACTGAAGCTTTCTTT | CATFRRGTEAFF
TRBJ1-5 | TRBV27 | . | . | TGTGCCAGCAGTTTAGGGGGGGGGCCCCAGCATTTT | CASSLGGGPQHF
TRBJ2-7 | TRBV2 | once | TRBD2 | TGTGCCAGCAGTGCCGGGACTAGCGGGGGGGCCGACGAGCAGTACTTC | CASSAGTSGGADEQYF
TRBJ1-2 | TRBV11-2 | . | . | TGTGCCAGCAGCCGGGGGGGTAACTATGGCTACACCTTC | CASSRGGNYGYTF
TRBJ1-1 | TRBV19 | . | TRBD1 | TGTGCCAGTAACAGGGGGCAAACTGAAGCTTTCTTT | CASNRGQTEAFF
TRBJ2-3 | TRBV7-9 | . | . | TGTGCCAGCAGTTCAAATACAGCTAGCACAGATACGCAGTATTTT | CASSSNTASTDTQYF
TRBJ2-7 | TRBV6-2/TRBV6-3 | . | TRBD2 | TGTGCCAGCAGTCTCGGACTAGTCCTCTCCGAGCAGTACTTC | CASSLGLVLSEQYF
TRBJ2-3 | TRBV7-9 | . | TRBD1 | TGTGCCAGCAGCTTCCAGGGGGCAGATACGCAGTATTTT | CASSFQGADTQYF
TRBJ1-2 | TRBV9 | . | TRBD1 | TGTGCCAGCAGCCAAATGGGAGCGACAGGGATCTATGGCTACACCTTC | CASSQMGATGIYGYTF
TRBJ2-5 | TRBV7-9 | . | . | TGTGCCAGCAGCTTAACCAGGCCAGAGACCCAGTACTTC | CASSLTRPETQYF
TRBJ2-4 | TRBV27 | once | TRBD1 | TGTGCCAGCAGTTCAGACAGGGGGCTGGGGAACATTCAGTACTTC | CASSSDRGLGNIQYF
TRBJ2-3 | TRBV5-1 | . | . | TGCGCCAGCAGCTTGGAGGTAGCGGGCACAGATACGCAGTATTTT | CASSLEVAGTDTQYF
TRBJ2-3 | TRBV2 | . | . | TGTGCCAGCAGTGAATCGGCAGGGGTTCAAGATACGCAGTATTTT | CASSESAGVQDTQYF
TRBJ2-4 | TRBV28 | . | TRBD1 | TGTGCCAGCAGTCGGGACAGCGCCAAAAACATTCAGTACTTC | CASSRDSAKNIQYF
TRBJ1-2 | TRBV19 | . | TRBD1 | TGTGCCAGTAGTATAGTCCAGGGGGTAATGGGCTATGGCTACACCTTC | CASSIVQGVMGYGYTF
TRBJ2-7 | TRBV5-4 | once | TRBD1 | TGTGCCAGCAGCTTGGCAACCGGGACAGGTGGATCCTACGAGCAGTACTTC | CASSLATGTGGSYEQYF
TRBJ1-2 | TRBV2 | . | . | TGTGCCAGCAGTCTCCTCGACACTGATGGCTACACCTTC | CASSLLDTDGYTF
TRBJ1-2 | TRBV5-1 | . | . | TGCGCCAGCAGCGTCGACAGAGGCTATGGCTACACCTTC | CASSVDRGYGYTF
TRBJ2-1 | TRBV4-2 | . | TRBD2 | TGTGCCAGCAGCCAAGGTCAGGCTAGCGGGGGACATTACAATGAGCAGTTCTTC | CASSQGQASGGHYNEQFF
TRBJ1-1 | TRBV5-1 | . | TRBD1 | TGCGCCAGCAGCTCGGGAGGACAGGGGGTTGCCACTGAAGCTTTCTTT | CASSSGGQGVATEAFF
TRBJ1-1 | TRBV11-2 | many | . | TGTGCCAGCAGCTTAGGCAGGGGTATAGGTGAAGCTTTCTTT | CASSLGRGIGEAFF
TRBJ1-4 | TRBV5-1 | . | TRBD1 | TGCGCCAGCGGGACAGGGGGAGCGTGGGCTAATGAAAAACTGTTTTTT | CASGTGGAWANEKLFF
TRBJ1-5 | TRBV6-5 | . | TRBD1 | TGTGCCAGCAGTTACGGTCAGGGGGTTACGCCCCAGCATTTT | CASSYGQGVTPQHF
TRBJ2-3 | TRBV3-1/TRBV3-2 | . | TRBD1 | TGTGCCAGCAGCCACCAGGGGGTCCCAGATACGCAGTATTTT | CASSHQGVPDTQYF
TRBJ2-1 | TRBV28 | many | TRBD2 | TGTGCCAGCACGGGACTAGCGGGGATAGATGAGCAGTTCTTC | CASTGLAGIDEQFF
TRBJ2-1 | TRBV7-2 | . | . | TGTGCCAGCAGCTCGAGTGCGGGGAATGAGCAGTTCTTC | CASSSSAGNEQFF
TRBJ2-7 | TRBV30 | . | TRBD1 | TGTGCCTGGGAGAGGGGACAGGGGTTCTACGAGCAGTACTTC | CAWERGQGFYEQYF
TRBJ1-2 | TRBV7-2 | . | . | TGTGCCAGCAGCTTGGGGGACTTATCTAACTATGGCTACACCTTC | CASSLGDLSNYGYTF
TRBJ2-7 | TRBV6-5 | . | . | TGTGCCAGCAGTTACCGCAGGGAATCCTACGAGCAGTACTTC | CASSYRRESYEQYF
TRBJ2-2 | TRBV1 | . | . | TGCACCAGCAGCCAAGCTAGCGGGGGGGTCTGCACCGGGGAGCTGTTTTTT | CTSSQASGGVCTGELFF
TRBJ1-6 | TRBV6-1 | . | . | TGTGCCAGCAGTGAAGACAGTAGCTCCTATAATTCACCCCTCCACTTT | CASSEDSSSYNSPLHF
TRBJ1-2 | TRBV2 | medium-sized | . | TGTGCCAGCAGTCCCCCAGCTAACTATGGCTACACCTTC | CASSPPANYGYTF
TRBJ2-1 | TRBV7-9 | . | . | TGTGCCAGCAGCGTACCACTTGGCAATGAGCAGTTCTTC | CASSVPLGNEQFF
TRBJ2-7 | TRBV20-1 | . | TRBD2 | TGCAGTGCTAGTGATAGCGGGGGCTATGGCGAGCAGTACTTC | CSASDSGGYGEQYF
TRBJ2-2 | TRBV10-1 | . | TRBD1 | TGCGCCAGCAGTGATCCCGGACAGGGGTATACCGGGGAGCTGTTTTTT | CASSDPGQGYTGELFF
TRBJ2-1 | TRBV11-3 | . | TRBD2 | TGTGCCAGCAGCTCCCCAAGGGGACTAGCGGGGTTCAATGAGCAGTTCTTC | CASSSPRGLAGFNEQFF
TRBJ1-2 | TRBV9 | . | . | TGTGCCAGCAGCGCAGACGCGGGCTATGGCTACACCTTC | CASSADAGYGYTF
TRBJ2-3 | TRBV19 | . | TRBD2 | TGTGCCAGTAGTACCCCAAGACTAGCGGGGGAGGTGGATACGCAGTATTTT | CASSTPRLAGEVDTQYF
TRBJ1-2 | TRBV7-2 | . | TRBD1 | TGTGCCAGCAGCCCTGACAGGGGCTATGGCTACACCTTC | CASSPDRGYGYTF
TRBJ2-3 | TRBV4-1 | . | TRBD1 | TGCGCCAGCAGCCAGGAACCAGGGGGTTCAGATACGCAGTATTTT | CASSQEPGGSDTQYF
TRBJ1-2 | TRBV29-1 | . | . | TGCAGCGTTCAGAACAGAAGCTATGGCTACACCTTC | CSVQNRSYGYTF
TRBJ2-1 | TRBV5-1 | . | TRBD1 | TGCGCCAGCGCGAGACAGGGGGCTAGCAATGAGCAGTTCTTC | CASARQGASNEQFF
TRBJ2-5 | TRBV4-1 | . | . | TGCGCCAGCAGCCAACAAAGGGGGTTGGGAGAGACCCAGTACTTC | CASSQQRGLGETQYF
TRBJ1-6 | TRBV6-5 | . | TRBD1 | TGTGCCAGCATGCGAGACAGGGGGAATTCACCCCTCCACTTT | CASMRDRGNSPLHF
TRBJ1-5 | TRBV6-5 | . | TRBD1 | TGTGCCAGCGGGGACCCGGGACAGGGGTCTCAGCCCCAGCATTTT | CASGDPGQGSQPQHF
TRBJ1-2 | TRBV7-9 | . | . | TGTGCCAGCAGCTTAGGTACAGCCTATGGCTACACCTTC | CASSLGTAYGYTF
TRBJ2-3 | TRBV11-3 | . | . | TGTGCCAGCAGCTTAGGGGAGGCCGATACGCAGTATTTT | CASSLGEADTQYF
TRBJ2-1 | TRBV9 | once | TRBD2 | TGTGCCAGCAGCGTGGAAAGGGGAGGGCCGACCTACAATGAGCAGTTCTTC | CASSVERGGPTYNEQFF
TRBJ2-2 | TRBV2 | once | TRBD1 | TGTGCCAGCAAGACAGGGAGAACCGGGGAGCTGTTTTTT | CASKTGRTGELFF
TRBJ1-1 | TRBV30 | . | . | TGTGCCTGGAGTGTACGACAGACGGCTTTCTTT | CAWSVRQTAFF
TRBJ1-1 | TRBV11-2 | . | . | TGTGCCAGCAGCTTATCTTCAGCGGGGAACACTGAAGCTTTCTTT | CASSLSSAGNTEAFF
TRBJ1-2 | TRBV28 | . | TRBD1 | TGTGCCAGCAGTTCGACAGGGCAGGGTGGCTACACCTTC | CASSSTGQGGYTF